This TCR beta chain was found in a study of cytotoxic CD8 clonotypes in ibrutinib-treated CLL. Using immunoSEQ multiplex PCR, the repertoire was profiled, and TCRdb retains in-frame clones only, with some absent. The data contain roughly 50,000 clones, about three fifths of them singletons. The table lists this clone with a few counts. The V gene's germline CDR1 is SGHNT and CDR2 YYREEE (reference sequence). The CDR3 totals 14 residues. Trimming at V came to 7 bases and at J to 8 bases, leaving 7 bases not matched to a gene. The V and J genes are TRBV5-4 and TRBJ2-1; 12 nucleotides match TRBD2. This specimen was PBMCs, taken after 24 months of ibrutinib treatment. The clonotype was recovered from a human donor with chronic lymphocytic leukemia. The CDR3 loop is CASGLAGRNHEQFF. CDR3 DNA: TGTGCCAGCGGACTAGCGGGGCGGAACCATGAGCAGTTCTTC.